This is a list of T cell receptor beta chains from one sample in a study of T cells expressing NK-cell markers. TCRdb reprocessed the 5' RACE reads and stores each CDR3 protein as one record, lacking DNA. In total, the table holds 350,000 to 450,000 distinct CDR3 sequences. Sample: blood T cells: a sorted CD56 or NKG2C T cell subset, CD4+ or CD8+ T cells, or bulk PBMC T cells (not recorded which). These receptors were taken from a man aged 18-75 years in good health. Both conserved end residues are part of each CDR3.

TRBV6-6	TRBJ1-2	CASTKDSNYGYTF
TRBV6-6	TRBJ1-5	CASTIRDQPQHF
TRBV3-1	TRBJ2-6	CASSQEFRAFSSSGANVLTF
TRBV10-2	TRBJ1-3	CASSELVSGNTIYF
TRBV6-5	TRBJ2-5	CASSYSGKAGGQTQYF
TRBV29-1	TRBJ2-1	CSVVPPVREEQFF
TRBV11-1	TRBJ1-6	CASSFYGIRQGDNSPLHF
TRBV28	TRBJ2-1	CASATSGGINEQFF
TRBV25-1	TRBJ2-5	CASSDVGGAAQETQYF
TRBV28	TRBJ2-7	CASSSGPGGYF
TRBV24-1	TRBJ2-7	CATSDRRQPYEQYF
TRBV13	TRBJ2-4	CASRARTGGSNIQYF
TRBV15	TRBJ2-1	CATSRAGGLYNEQFF
TRBV6-6	TRBJ1-1	CASSLGEFTEAFF
TRBV29-1	TRBJ2-3	CSARSGGVFDADTQYF
TRBV20-1	TRBJ1-2	CSANGEAGSRGYGYTF
TRBV3-1	TRBJ2-7	CASSSPGPAYEQYF